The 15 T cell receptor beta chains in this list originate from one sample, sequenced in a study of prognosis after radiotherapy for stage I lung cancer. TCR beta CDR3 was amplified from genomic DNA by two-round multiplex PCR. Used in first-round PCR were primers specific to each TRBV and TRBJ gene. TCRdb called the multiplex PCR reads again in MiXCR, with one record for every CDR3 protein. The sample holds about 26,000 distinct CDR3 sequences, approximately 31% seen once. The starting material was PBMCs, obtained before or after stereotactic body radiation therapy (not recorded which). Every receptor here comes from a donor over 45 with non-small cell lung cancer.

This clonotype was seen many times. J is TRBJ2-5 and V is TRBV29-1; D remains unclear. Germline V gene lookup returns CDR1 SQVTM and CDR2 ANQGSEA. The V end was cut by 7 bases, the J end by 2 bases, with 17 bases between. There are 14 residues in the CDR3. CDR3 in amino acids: CSALPSWEQETQYF. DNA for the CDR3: TGCAGCGCGCTCCCCTCCTGGGAACAAGAGACCCAGTACTTC. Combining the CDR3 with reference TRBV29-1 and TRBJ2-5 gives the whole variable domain SAVISQKPSRDICQRGTSLTIQCQVDSQVTMMFWYRQQPGQSLTLIATANQGSEATYESGFVIDKFPISRPNLTFSTLTVSNMSPEDSSIYLCSALPSWEQETQYFGPGTRLLVL.

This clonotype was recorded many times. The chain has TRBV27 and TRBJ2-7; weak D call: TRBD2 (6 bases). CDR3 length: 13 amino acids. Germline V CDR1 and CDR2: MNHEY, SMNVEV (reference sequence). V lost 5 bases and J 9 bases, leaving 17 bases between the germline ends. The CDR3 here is CASSQKLASRQYF. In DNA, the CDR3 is TGTGCCAGCAGTCAGAAACTAGCATCGAGGCAGTACTTC.

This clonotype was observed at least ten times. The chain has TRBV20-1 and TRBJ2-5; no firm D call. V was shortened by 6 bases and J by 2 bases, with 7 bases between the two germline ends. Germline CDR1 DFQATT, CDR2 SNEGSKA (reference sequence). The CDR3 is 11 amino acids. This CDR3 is CSAKQQETQYF. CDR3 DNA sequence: TGCAGTGCCAAGCAACAAGAGACCCAGTACTTC.

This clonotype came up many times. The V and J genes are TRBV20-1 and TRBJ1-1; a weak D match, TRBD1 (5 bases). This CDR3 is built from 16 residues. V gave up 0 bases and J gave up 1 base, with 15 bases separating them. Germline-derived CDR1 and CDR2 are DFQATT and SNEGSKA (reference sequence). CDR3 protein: CSARDPSGGWNTEAFF. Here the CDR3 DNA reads TGCAGTGCTAGAGATCCCTCGGGGGGGTGGAACACTGAAGCTTTCTTT.

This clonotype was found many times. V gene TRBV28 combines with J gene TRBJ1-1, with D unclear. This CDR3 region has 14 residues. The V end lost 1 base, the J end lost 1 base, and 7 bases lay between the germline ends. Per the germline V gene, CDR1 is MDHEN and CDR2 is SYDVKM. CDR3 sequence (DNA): TGTGCCAGCAGTTTATTCCCGACGAACACTGAAGCTTTCTTT. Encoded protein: CASSLFPTNTEAFF.

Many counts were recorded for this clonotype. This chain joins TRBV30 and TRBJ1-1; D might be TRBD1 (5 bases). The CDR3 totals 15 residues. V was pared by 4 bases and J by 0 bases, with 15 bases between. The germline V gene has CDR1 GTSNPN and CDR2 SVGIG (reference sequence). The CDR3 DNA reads TGTGCCTGGAACCAGGGTCCGCTCCTGAACACTGAAGCTTTCTTT. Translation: CAWNQGPLLNTEAFF.

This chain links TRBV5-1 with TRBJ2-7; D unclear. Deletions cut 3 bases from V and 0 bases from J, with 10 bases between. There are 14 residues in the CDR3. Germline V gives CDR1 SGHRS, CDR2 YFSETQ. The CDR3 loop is CASSYGDFSYEQYF. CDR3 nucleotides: TGCGCCAGCAGCTACGGCGATTTCTCCTACGAGCAGTACTTC.

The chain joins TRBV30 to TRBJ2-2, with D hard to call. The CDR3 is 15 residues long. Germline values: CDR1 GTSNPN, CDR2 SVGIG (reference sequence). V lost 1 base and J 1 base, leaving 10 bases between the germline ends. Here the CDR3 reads CAWSDQVLNTGELFF. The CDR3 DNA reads TGTGCCTGGAGTGATCAGGTTCTGAACACCGGGGAGCTGTTTTTT.

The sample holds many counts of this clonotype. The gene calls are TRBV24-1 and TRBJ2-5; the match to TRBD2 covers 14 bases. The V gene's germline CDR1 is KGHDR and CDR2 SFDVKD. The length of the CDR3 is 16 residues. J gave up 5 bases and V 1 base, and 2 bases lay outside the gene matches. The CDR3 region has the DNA TGTGCCACCAGTGATTTTGGACTAGCGGGAGGTGAGACCCAGTACTTC. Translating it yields CATSDFGLAGGETQYF.

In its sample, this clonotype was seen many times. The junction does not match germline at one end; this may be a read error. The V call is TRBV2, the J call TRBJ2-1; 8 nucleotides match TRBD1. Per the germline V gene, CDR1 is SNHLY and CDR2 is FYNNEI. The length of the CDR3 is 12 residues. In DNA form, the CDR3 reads TGTGCCAGCAGGACGACAGGGGTCTGGGGGCGCTTC. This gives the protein CASRTTGVWGRF.

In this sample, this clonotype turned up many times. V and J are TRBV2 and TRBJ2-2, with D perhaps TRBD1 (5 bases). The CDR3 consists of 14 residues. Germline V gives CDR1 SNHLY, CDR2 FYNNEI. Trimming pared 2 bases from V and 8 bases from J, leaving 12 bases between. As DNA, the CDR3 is TGTGCCAGCAGTGAACTTGGGGCCCGGGGGGAGCTGTTTTTT. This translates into CASSELGARGELFF. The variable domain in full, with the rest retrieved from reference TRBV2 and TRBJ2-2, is EPEVTQTPSHQVTQMGQEVILRCVPISNHLYFYWYRQILGQKVEFLVSFYNNEISEKSEIFDDQFSVERPDGSNFTLKIRSTKLEDSAMYFCASSELGARGELFFGEGSRLTVL.

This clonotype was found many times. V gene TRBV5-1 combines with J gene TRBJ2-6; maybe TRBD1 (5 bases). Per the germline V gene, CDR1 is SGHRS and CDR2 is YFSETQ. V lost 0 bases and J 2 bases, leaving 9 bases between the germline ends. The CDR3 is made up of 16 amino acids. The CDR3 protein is CASSLAPGTGANVLTF. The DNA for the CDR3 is TGCGCCAGCAGCTTGGCCCCAGGGACTGGGGCCAACGTCCTGACTTTC.

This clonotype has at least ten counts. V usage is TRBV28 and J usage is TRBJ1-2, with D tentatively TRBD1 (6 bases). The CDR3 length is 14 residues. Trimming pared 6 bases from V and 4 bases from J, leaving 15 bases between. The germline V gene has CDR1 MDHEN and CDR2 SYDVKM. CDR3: CASRSGGALYGYTF. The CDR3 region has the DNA TGTGCCAGCAGATCTGGGGGGGCACTCTATGGCTACACCTTC.

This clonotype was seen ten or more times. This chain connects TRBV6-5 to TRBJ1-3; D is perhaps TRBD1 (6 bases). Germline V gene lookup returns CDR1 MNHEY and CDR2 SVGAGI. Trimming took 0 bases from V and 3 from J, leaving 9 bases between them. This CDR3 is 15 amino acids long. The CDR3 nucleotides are TGTGCCAGCAGTTACTCAGGGGGGTTTGGAAACACCATATATTTT. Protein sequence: CASSYSGGFGNTIYF.

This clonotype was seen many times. CDR3: CAISVGRDTEAFF. CDR3 nucleotide sequence: TGTGCCATCAGTGTGGGGAGGGACACTGAAGCTTTCTTT. The V and J genes are TRBV10-3 and TRBJ1-1; no firm D call. Germline loops: CDR1 ENHRY, CDR2 SYGVKD. The CDR3 spans 13 residues. V lost 4 bases, J lost 3 bases, and 9 bases lay in between.